These T cell receptor beta chains were read from a single sample in a study of blood T cell repertoires in COVID-19. Repertoires were generated with immunoSEQ multiplex PCR, while TCRdb's copy carries only in-frame clones and drops some. The table includes approximately 230,000 clones, about 80% detected once. Input material: PBMCs or T cells enriched from blood (not recorded which). The source of these receptors is a middle-aged man who had recovered from COVID-19. Each CDR3 is given without its conserved first and last residue. The order of the fields is CDR3 length, V gene, D gene, CDR3 protein. A D gene is named only where the DNA matches it firmly.

>13|TRBV10-1|-
ASSESELHTGELF
>15|TRBV5-6|-
ASSTLGGRARTGELF
>11|TRBV2|TRBD2
ASQREGNGELF
>13|TRBV15|-
ATSRDRHMNTEAF
>13|TRBV5-1|TRBD1
ASSLMRDSNSPLH
>12|TRBV11-3|TRBD2
ASSFGLAGDEQY
>12|TRBV5-6|-
ASSQATGITEAF
>13|TRBV28|-
ASSFYEGSNYGYT
>13|TRBV24-1|TRBD1
ATSDALGQGNEQF
>13|TRBV4-3|-
ASSQGDTDNSPLH
>11|TRBV28|TRBD1
ASIPGQGFEAF
>13|TRBV3-1/TRBV3-2|-
ASSGAGGWGQPQH
>10|TRBV12-3/TRBV12-4|-
ASSFAGQPQH
>12|TRBV28|TRBD1
ASSPGQGMAEAF
>13|TRBV5-1|-
ASSLTAGSAYEQY
>12|TRBV28|-
ASSSLGAGEKLF
>13|TRBV9|-
ASTGGEPSYNEQF
>11|TRBV2|-
ASSETRQETQY
>14|TRBV9|-
ASSVGLGQGSYEQY
>11|TRBV6-5|-
ASSPGTTGGYT
>12|TRBV6-4|-
ASSVTGDTDTQY
>11|TRBV29-1|TRBD2
SVRLAPTDEQY
>15|TRBV7-9|TRBD1
ASTDKYRDRDTGELF
>14|TRBV7-2|-
ASSLAGAAVMDTQY
>10|TRBV12-3/TRBV12-4|-
ASRVGGYGYT
>14|TRBV5-1|TRBD1
ASSLWDRAPTGELF
>11|TRBV6-5|TRBD1
ASRRTGPYGYT
>9|TRBV19|-
ATYRGYGYT
>14|TRBV11-1|TRBD1
ASSLWTGGRADTQY
>13|TRBV29-1|TRBD1
SVRGRKITYNEQF
>12|TRBV30|-
AWKGSSGGDTQY